The sample holds many counts of the clone carrying this T cell receptor beta chain. The sample comes from a study of T-cell reconstitution after alpha-beta-depleted transplantation in children. Unique molecular identifiers were used to barcode this TCRbeta library. TCRdb reanalysed the PCR reads using MiXCR and keeps one entry per CDR3 protein. Of hundreds of thousands of distinct CDR3 sequences listed, around 10% are singletons. The germline V gene has CDR1 MDHEN and CDR2 SYDVKM. This CDR3 spans 18 amino acids. V dropped 6 bases and J dropped 2; count of bases not matched to a gene: 11. The input for sequencing was peripheral blood, taken 180 days after TCRalphabeta/CD19-depleted stem cell transplant. The J gene is TRBJ2-6, the V gene TRBV28; 9 nucleotides match TRBD1. The sequence came from a male patient aged 2 to 9 who had a stem cell transplant for chronic granulomatous disease, so the T cells may come from the graft donor. CDR3 amino acids: CASRPTAGTGTGANVLTF. CDR3 coding DNA: TGTGCCAGCAGACCTACCGCCGGGACAGGGACTGGGGCCAACGTCCTGACTTTC. The whole variable domain, filled in from reference TRBV28 and TRBJ2-6, reads DVKVTQSSRYLVKRTGEKVFLECVQDMDHENMFWYRQDPGLGLRLIYFSYDVKMKEKGDIPEGYSVSREKKERFSLILESASTNQTSMYLCASRPTAGTGTGANVLTFGAGSRLTVL.